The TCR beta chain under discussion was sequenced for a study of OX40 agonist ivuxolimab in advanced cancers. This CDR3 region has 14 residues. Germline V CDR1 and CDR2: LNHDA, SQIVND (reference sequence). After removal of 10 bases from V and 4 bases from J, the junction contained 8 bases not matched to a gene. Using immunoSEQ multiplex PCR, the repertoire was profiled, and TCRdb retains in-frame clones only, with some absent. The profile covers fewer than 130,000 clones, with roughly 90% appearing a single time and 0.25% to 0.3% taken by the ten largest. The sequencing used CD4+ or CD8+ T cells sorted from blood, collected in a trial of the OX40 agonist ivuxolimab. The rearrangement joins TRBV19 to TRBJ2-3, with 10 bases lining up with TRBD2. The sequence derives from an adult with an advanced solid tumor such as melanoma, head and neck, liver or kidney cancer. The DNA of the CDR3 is TGTGCCACCTTACCTAGCGGGAGTGCAGATACGCAGTATTTT. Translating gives CATLPSGSADTQYF.